This T cell receptor (beta chain) was recorded in a study of shared clonotypes between healthy human individuals. Points from the study as a whole: Only a few donors were included, so the genetic and exposure-history diversity represented was limited. Rarefaction showed sorted-subset sequencing was incomplete despite large depth.

Produced via immunoSEQ multiplex PCR; TCRdb's table is partial and in-frame only. The table includes more than 1,200,000 clones, about 98.5% detected once. Comment on this clone: Its matching antigen is unknown.

Each of the donors was a healthy adult who was HIV-negative and had not had a recent acute infection or vaccination. V lost 7 bases, J lost 1 base, and 10 bases lay in between. CDR3 length equals 13 residues. CDR1 SNHLY and CDR2 FYNNEI come from the germline V gene. This TCR came from a man aged 25 to 45 in good health. The chain has TRBV2 and TRBJ1-1; no definite D call. Sequencing was performed on naive CD4+ T cells sorted from blood. Regarding subset: CD45RA+ positively selected. CDR3 region: CASTLGKNTEAFF. DNA for the CDR3: TGTGCCAGCACCCTCGGAAAGAACACTGAAGCTTTCTTT.